This is a list of T cell receptor beta chains from one sample in a study of T cell repertoires in cytomegalovirus infection. MiXCR, applied by TCRdb to the reads, yields one record per CDR3 protein. The repertoire holds approximately 990,000 distinct CDR3 sequences, with 31% as singletons. What these receptors recognize is not known. Sequenced here: cultured CD8+ T cells from PBMCs, sampled from culture after CMV antigen stimulation. The receptors come from a human donor in good health (CMV status not recorded). Some clones in this sample may be carry-over from other donors' samples. CDR3s include the opening cysteine and the closing phenylalanine or tryptophan.

V,length,CDR3
TRBV27,13,CASSFDRGTEAFF
TRBV12-3/TRBV12-4,12,CASSFPGTNAFF
TRBV14,17,CASSPFEAGGIGNEQFF
TRBV2,14,CASSEAYDEETQYF
TRBV4-1,17,CASSQEPSAGPNQPQHF
TRBV28,16,CASSLSGTEFTGELFF
TRBV7-6,12,CASKGGRGEAFF
TRBV15,16,CATRNPGGTPYNEQFF
TRBV6-2/TRBV6-3,14,CATLLNIYYNEQFF
TRBV9,15,CASSVSSLPDTEAFF
TRBV7-9,12,CASGGDILKAFF
TRBV7-2,13,CASSPYVGGAQFF
TRBV19,15,CASRNWDSESTEAFF
TRBV12-3/TRBV12-4,13,CASSSGRRKGYTF
TRBV19,17,CASSPSGQGFSTDTQYF
TRBV7-6,18,CASSFIQGGHTTEETQYF
TRBV3-1,17,CASSQDWGQGRAQPQHF
TRBV15,13,CATKESGDTEAFF
TRBV19,13,CASSPSVGDEQFF
TRBV3-1,15,CASSQDQRGGNEQFF
TRBV6-6,15,CASSLVDYSNQPQHF
TRBV19,15,CASSILLKGPYGYTF
TRBV6-5,15,CASSYWGGKTDTQYF
TRBV6-1,12,CASSEINTEAFF
TRBV15,14,CATSRGGRDSPLHF
TRBV6-1,13,CASSDRPLDEQFF
TRBV5-6,15,CASSLGQKPYNEQFF
TRBV6-2/TRBV6-3,13,CAIMDSLNTEAFF
TRBV10-3,17,CAIESGGPDWYTDTQYF
TRBV7-6,14,CASSLNRGPTEAFF
TRBV7-9,12,CASLGPGTEAFF
TRBV9,14,CASNRGGNNQPQHF
TRBV2,13,CARRNRADQPQHF
TRBV29-1,13,CSVGSGYTYEQYF
TRBV2,13,CASRDGTELEAFF
TRBV6-2/TRBV6-3,16,CASSYPTVAYSYEQYF
TRBV12-3/TRBV12-4,12,CASSSGGGVQYF
TRBV7-9,14,CASAGTGVFETQYF
TRBV9,17,CASSVPNRGRGANVLTF
TRBV12-3/TRBV12-4,13,CASSFGTNNGYTF
TRBV19,14,CASSQTTGYYGYTF
TRBV9,15,CASSVPGHSPGELFF
TRBV2,13,CAIPTALNYGYTF
TRBV6-1,12,CASSKIASEQYF
TRBV2,13,CASSARPYNEQFF
TRBV11-2,15,CASSSLEDRGYGYTF
TRBV24-1,16,CATSDLASGGTDTQYF
TRBV20-1,14,CSARDWSGANVLTF
TRBV7-2,14,CASSPVGQSYEQYF
TRBV5-1,16,CASSLADRDVGDTQYF
TRBV4-1,15,CASSQGFGFEQTQYF
TRBV27,15,CASRAGDRGADTQYF